One sample yielded the 17 T cell receptor beta chains listed below, sequenced in a study of blood T cell repertoires in COVID-19. Clones were read by immunoSEQ multiplex PCR, and TCRdb kept only the in-frame ones, dropping some. Of about 410,000 clones in the sample, 89% were seen once. Sequencing used peripheral blood. The receptors were sampled from a woman between 40 and 50 years old with COVID-19, enrolled during active disease.

The rearrangement joins TRBV27 to TRBJ2-1; TRBD1 aligns across 7 bases. The junction had 13 bases not matched to a gene; V was cut back by 2 bases and J by 0 bases. Germline V gene data show CDR1 as MNHEY and CDR2 as SMNVEV (reference sequence). This CDR3 contains 19 residues. CDR3 sequence: CASSLPQPPGQSSYNEQFF. CDR3 DNA sequence: TGTGCCAGCAGTTTACCCCAACCACCGGGACAGAGCTCCTACAATGAGCAGTTCTTC.

The chain recombines TRBV6-5 with TRBJ2-7; D gene ambiguous. From germline, CDR1 is MNHEY and CDR2 SVGAGI. Trimming left V 0 bases short and J 3 bases short, with 15 bases between. The CDR3 has 16 residues. In DNA form, the CDR3 reads TGTGCCAGCAGTTACTCGAGCCAGGTGGGCCACTACGAGCAGTACTTC. This gives the protein CASSYSSQVGHYEQYF.

This sequence joins TRBV7-9 and TRBJ1-2; D not resolved. CDR1 SEHNR and CDR2 FQNEAQ come from the germline V gene (reference sequence). The CDR3 loop spans 14 amino acids. Trimming took 4 bases from V and 5 from J, leaving 14 bases between them. For the CDR3, the DNA is TGTGCCAGCAGCTCTTCCACTACGGTGTATGGCTACACCTTC. Translated, it gives CASSSSTTVYGYTF. Supplemented by reference TRBV7-9 and TRBJ1-2, the full variable domain reads DTGVSQNPRHKITKRGQNVTFRCDPISEHNRLYWYRQTLGQGPEFLTYFQNEAQLEKSRLLSDRFSAERPKGSFSTLEIQRTEQGDSAMYLCASSSSTTVYGYTFGSGTRLTVV.

The rearrangement joins TRBV2 to TRBJ1-4; D is unclear. The CDR3 length is 15 residues. V lost 7 bases and J 0 bases, leaving 12 bases between the germline ends. Per the germline V gene, CDR1 is SNHLY and CDR2 is FYNNEI. In DNA, the CDR3 is TGTGCCAGCACCGAGTGGAGGACAACTAATGAAAAACTGTTTTTT. Encoded protein: CASTEWRTTNEKLFF.

This clone was observed a few times. J is TRBJ2-7 and V is TRBV27, with TRBD2 identical over 8 bases. The CDR3 totals 15 residues. V shed 6 bases, J shed 2 bases, and the junction held 9 bases outside the gene matches. CDR1 MNHEY and CDR2 SMNVEV come from the germline V gene (reference sequence). CDR3 amino acids: CASRPGGAVAYEQYF. CDR3 in DNA: TGTGCCAGCAGACCCGGGGGGGCAGTCGCCTACGAGCAGTACTTC.

A single count supports this clone. The rearrangement uses TRBV19 and TRBJ1-1, with 7 bases matching TRBD1. J gave up 2 bases and V 3 bases, and 6 bases lay outside the gene matches. This CDR3 spans 15 amino acids. The V gene's germline CDR1 is LNHDA and CDR2 SQIVND (reference sequence). This CDR3 reads CASSINSGGNTEAFF. Written as DNA, the CDR3 is TGTGCCAGTAGTATTAATTCAGGGGGAAACACTGAAGCTTTCTTT.

The chain combines TRBV5-4 with TRBJ2-7, with 14 bases lining up with TRBD2. Germline-derived CDR1 and CDR2 are SGHNT and YYREEE (reference sequence). J was trimmed by 9 bases and V by 1 base; bases with no gene match: 6. The CDR3 length is 15 residues. The CDR3 loop reads CASSLPTSGRAGQYF. In DNA, the CDR3 is TGTGCCAGCAGCTTGCCGACTAGCGGGAGGGCCGGGCAGTACTTC.

The chain combines TRBV5-1 with TRBJ1-5, with 10 bases identical to TRBD1. V was clipped by 2 bases and J by 0 bases; unmatched bases: 2. The CDR3 runs 16 residues. Per germline, CDR1 SGHRS and CDR2 YFSETQ. As DNA, the CDR3 is TGCGCCAGCAGCTTTGGGACAGGGGATAGCAATCAGCCCCAGCATTTT. It translates to CASSFGTGDSNQPQHF.

The chain is built from TRBV7-9 and TRBJ1-1; 10 nucleotides match TRBD1. V shed 5 bases and J 1 base; nucleotides not matched to a gene: 7. CDR1 is SEHNR, CDR2 FQNEAQ, per germline (reference sequence). This CDR3 spans 16 amino acids. CDR3 in DNA: TGTGCCAGCAGCAAGACAGGGGGCGGCTGGAACACTGAAGCTTTCTTT. This gives the protein CASSKTGGGWNTEAFF.

The rearrangement uses TRBV11-1 and TRBJ2-7; D is uncertain. With 1 base removed from V and 3 bases from J, the gap between germline ends came to 10 bases. The length of the CDR3 is 14 residues. Germline V gives CDR1 SGHAT, CDR2 FQDESV (reference sequence). CDR3 nucleotide sequence: TGTGCCAGCAGCTTAGGTCGCCAGATCTACGAGCAGTACTTC. Translating it yields CASSLGRQIYEQYF.

The chain recombines TRBV7-2 with TRBJ1-3; perhaps TRBD1 as D (5 bases). The ends were cut back, 2 bases at V and 6 bases at J, with 11 bases in the middle. The CDR3 runs to 14 residues. CDR1 and CDR2 from the germline V gene are SGHTA and FQGNSA. The CDR3 protein is CASSLMGEVNTIYF. In DNA form, the CDR3 reads TGTGCCAGCAGCTTAATGGGGGAGGTAAACACCATATATTTT.

This clone occurred once. The chain links TRBV7-2 to TRBJ2-6, with 12 bases lining up with TRBD1. This CDR3 has 17 amino acids. Germline lookup yields CDR1 SGHTA and CDR2 FQGNSA. V gave up 5 bases and J gave up 4 bases; unmatched junction bases: 6. CDR3 protein: CASSMGQGAEGANVLTF. The CDR3 DNA sequence: TGTGCCAGCAGCATGGGACAGGGGGCGGAAGGGGCCAACGTCCTGACTTTC.

This chain uses TRBV10-2 with TRBJ1-5; maybe TRBD1 (5 bases). This CDR3 has 14 amino acids. V was cut by 7 bases and J by 0 bases, with 10 bases left in between. Germline V CDR1 and CDR2: WSHSY, SAAADI. The CDR3 DNA is TGCGCCAGCAACGAAGGGGATAGCAATCAGCCCCAGCATTTT. Translation: CASNEGDSNQPQHF.

The chain links TRBV10-3 to TRBJ1-1; 10 bases are a match to TRBD1. The trim removed 8 bases at V and 0 bases at J, leaving 15 bases unmatched. The CDR3 has 18 amino acids. CDR1 is ENHRY and CDR2 is SYGVKD in the germline V gene. Here the CDR3 reads CAISPRGGQGILNTEAFF. CDR3 nucleotides: TGTGCCATCTCCCCAAGGGGGGGACAGGGGATATTGAACACTGAAGCTTTCTTT.

The chain links TRBV28 to TRBJ1-5; TRBD1 agrees at 12 bases. Trimming took 5 bases from V and 1 from J; bases not matched to a gene: 9. In germline, CDR1 is MDHEN, CDR2 SYDVKM. This CDR3 comprises 18 residues. CDR3 nucleotides: TGTGCCAGCAGTCCCCGGGACAGGGGGCTGAGAAGCAATCAGCCCCAGCATTTT. It translates to CASSPRDRGLRSNQPQHF.

A note on this clone: Other DNA sequences within the sample encode an identical CDR3. This chain links TRBV6-5 with TRBJ1-1; tentative D call: TRBD1 (6 bases). There are 14 residues in the CDR3. V lost 3 bases to trimming and J lost 0 bases, with 8 bases between them. Germline CDR1 reads MNHEY; CDR2 reads SVGAGI. CDR3 sequence: CASSYQGLNTEAFF. The CDR3 region has the DNA TGTGCCAGCAGTTATCAGGGGCTGAACACTGAAGCTTTCTTT.

The rearrangement links TRBV15 to TRBJ2-2; 7 bases are a match to TRBD1. This CDR3 comprises 15 residues. The ends lost 1 base at V and 8 bases at J; junction bases unmatched: 7. CDR1 LNHNV and CDR2 YYDKDF come from the germline V gene (reference sequence). CDR3 sequence reads: CATSRVTGYGGELFF. The CDR3 coding sequence is TGTGCCACCAGCAGAGTGACAGGGTATGGGGGGGAGCTGTTTTTT.